Below are 5 T cell receptor beta chains sequenced from a single sample in a study of cytomegalovirus exposure and HLA in healthy donors. TCRdb's copy holds only in-frame clones and misses some; the assay was immunoSEQ multiplex PCR. The table lists approximately 160,000 clones, roughly 91% of them singletons. Sequenced: PBMCs. These receptor sequences come from a man aged 18 to 29 in good health and CMV-seropositive.

The chain has TRBV27 and TRBJ2-5; 7 positions match TRBD2. V lost 1 base, J lost 6 bases, and 11 bases stayed unmatched. This CDR3 is built from 16 residues. Germline CDR1 MNHEY, CDR2 SMNVEV (reference sequence). CDR3 in amino acids: CASSLFPRGSIQTQYF. The CDR3, as DNA: TGTGCCAGCAGTTTATTCCCCCGCGGGAGTATTCAGACCCAGTACTTC.

This chain connects TRBV7-3 to TRBJ2-1; D is perhaps TRBD1 (6 bases). Germline values: CDR1 SGHTA, CDR2 FQGTGA. This CDR3 is 13 amino acids long. Trimming stripped 3 bases from V and 7 bases from J, with 10 bases between. The CDR3 reads CASSFQQGNEQFF. DNA of the CDR3: TGTGCCAGCAGCTTTCAACAGGGAAATGAGCAGTTCTTC.

The V call is TRBV29-1, the J call TRBJ2-2; 10 nucleotides agree with TRBD2. Per the germline V gene, CDR1 is SQVTM and CDR2 is ANQGSEA. The CDR3 is 18 residues long. Trimming removed 3 bases from V and 3 bases from J; junction bases left unmatched: 13. DNA of the CDR3: TGCAGCGTTGATATTCCGGAGGCTAGCGGGAGACACACCGGGGAGCTGTTTTTT. Translation: CSVDIPEASGRHTGELFF.

The chain combines TRBV5-1 with TRBJ2-7; TRBD1 agrees at 9 bases. The CDR3 contains 14 residues. Unmatched junction bases numbered 6, after V lost 4 bases and J lost 4 bases. Looked up from germline, CDR1 is SGHRS and CDR2 is YFSETQ. The CDR3 sequence: CASSTDRGAYEQYF. CDR3 nucleotides: TGCGCCAGCAGCACGGACAGGGGAGCTTACGAGCAGTACTTC.

The genes are TRBV27 and TRBJ2-7, with 8 bases fitting TRBD1. The V gene end was trimmed by 5 bases and the J gene end by 5 bases; junction bases not matched to a gene: 2. Germline assignment: CDR1 MNHEY and CDR2 SMNVEV (reference sequence). This CDR3 region has 12 residues. The CDR3 DNA reads TGTGCCAGCAGTGACAGGGGCCACGAGCAGTACTTC. Protein product: CASSDRGHEQYF.